The sequence of this T cell receptor (beta chain) was determined in a study of cytomegalovirus exposure and HLA in healthy donors. Study conclusions and caveats: A few of the chains that were CMV-associated were confirmed in vitro to be specific for CMV antigens. In a later analysis, at a false discovery rate of 0.05, approximately 15,000 TCR beta sequences matched HLA alleles.

As for this clone: Antigen: not known.

The ends were cut back, 4 bases at V and 6 bases at J, with 13 bases in the middle. CDR1 and CDR2 from the germline V gene are SQVTM and ANQGSEA. This CDR3 is built from 13 residues. A multiplex PCR was run with 60 Vbeta primers and 13 Jbeta primers. Clones were read by immunoSEQ multiplex PCR, and TCRdb kept only the in-frame ones, dropping some. The sample lists roughly 120,000 clones; approximately 79% were seen once. The sequence derives from a man aged 45-65 years in good health and CMV-seropositive. The genes are TRBV29-1 and TRBJ1-3; D might be TRBD1 (6 bases). The sample was PBMCs. The CDR3 protein is CSVGGQGINTIYF. The CDR3 coding sequence is TGCAGCGTTGGAGGGCAGGGGATAAACACCATATATTTT.